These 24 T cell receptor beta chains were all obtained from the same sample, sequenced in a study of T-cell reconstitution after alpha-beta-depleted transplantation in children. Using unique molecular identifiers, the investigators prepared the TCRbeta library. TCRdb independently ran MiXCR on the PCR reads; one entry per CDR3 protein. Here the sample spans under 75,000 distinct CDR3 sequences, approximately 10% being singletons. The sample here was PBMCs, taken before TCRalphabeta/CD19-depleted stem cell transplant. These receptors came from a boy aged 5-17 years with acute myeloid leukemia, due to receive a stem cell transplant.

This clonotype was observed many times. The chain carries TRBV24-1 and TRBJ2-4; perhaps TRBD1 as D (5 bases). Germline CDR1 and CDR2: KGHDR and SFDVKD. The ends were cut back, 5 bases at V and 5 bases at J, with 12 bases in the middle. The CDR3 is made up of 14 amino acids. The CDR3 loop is CATSALGQENIQYF. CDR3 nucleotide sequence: TGTGCCACCAGTGCCCTGGGGCAGGAAAACATTCAGTACTTC.

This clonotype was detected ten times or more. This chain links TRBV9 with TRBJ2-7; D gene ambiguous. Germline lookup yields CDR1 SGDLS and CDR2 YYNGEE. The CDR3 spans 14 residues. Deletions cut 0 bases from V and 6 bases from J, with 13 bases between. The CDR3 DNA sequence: TGTGCCAGCAGCGTAGGGGCAGCCTATGGCGAGCAGTACTTC. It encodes CASSVGAAYGEQYF. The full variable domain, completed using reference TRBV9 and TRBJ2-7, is DSGVTQTPKHLITATGQRVTLRCSPRSGDLSVYWYQQSLDQGLQFLIQYYNGEERAKGNILERFSAQQFPDLHSELNLSSLELGDSALYFCASSVGAAYGEQYFGPGTRLTVT.

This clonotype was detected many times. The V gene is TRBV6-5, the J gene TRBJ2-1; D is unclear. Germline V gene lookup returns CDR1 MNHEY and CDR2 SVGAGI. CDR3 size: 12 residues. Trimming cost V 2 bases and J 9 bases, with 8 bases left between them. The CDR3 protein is CASSYNRGEQFF. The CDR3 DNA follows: TGTGCCAGCAGTTACAATCGAGGTGAGCAGTTCTTC.

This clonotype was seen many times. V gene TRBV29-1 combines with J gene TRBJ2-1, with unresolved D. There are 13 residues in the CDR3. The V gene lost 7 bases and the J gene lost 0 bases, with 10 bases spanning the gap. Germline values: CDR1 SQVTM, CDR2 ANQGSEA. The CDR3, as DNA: TGCAGCGACTTCGGTGTCTCCTACAATGAGCAGTTCTTC. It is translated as CSDFGVSYNEQFF.

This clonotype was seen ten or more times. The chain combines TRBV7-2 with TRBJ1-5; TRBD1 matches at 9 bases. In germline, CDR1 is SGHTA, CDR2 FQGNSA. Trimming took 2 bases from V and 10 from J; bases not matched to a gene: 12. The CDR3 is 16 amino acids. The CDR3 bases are TGTGCCAGCAGCTTATGGGGACAGGGTTCAATCAGCCCCCAGCATTTT. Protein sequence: CASSLWGQGSISPQHF.

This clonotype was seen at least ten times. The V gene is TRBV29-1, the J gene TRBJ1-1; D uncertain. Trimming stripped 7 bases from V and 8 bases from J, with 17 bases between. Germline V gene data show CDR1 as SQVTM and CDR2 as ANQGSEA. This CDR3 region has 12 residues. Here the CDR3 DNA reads TGCAGCGCCCCGTGGCGAGGAGTAGAAGCTTTCTTT. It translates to CSAPWRGVEAFF.

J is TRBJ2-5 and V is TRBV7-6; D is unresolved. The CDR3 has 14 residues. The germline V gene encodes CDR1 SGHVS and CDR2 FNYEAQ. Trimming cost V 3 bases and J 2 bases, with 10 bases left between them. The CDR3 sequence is CASSFRPSQETQYF. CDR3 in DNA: TGTGCCAGCAGCTTCCGCCCGAGTCAAGAGACCCAGTACTTC.

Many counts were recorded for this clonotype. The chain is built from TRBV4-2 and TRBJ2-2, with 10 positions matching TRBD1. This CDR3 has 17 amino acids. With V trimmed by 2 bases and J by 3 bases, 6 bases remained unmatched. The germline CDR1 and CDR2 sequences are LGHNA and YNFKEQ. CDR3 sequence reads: CASSQTRDRGYTGELFF. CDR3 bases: TGTGCCAGCAGCCAAACCCGGGACAGGGGTTACACCGGGGAGCTGTTTTTT.

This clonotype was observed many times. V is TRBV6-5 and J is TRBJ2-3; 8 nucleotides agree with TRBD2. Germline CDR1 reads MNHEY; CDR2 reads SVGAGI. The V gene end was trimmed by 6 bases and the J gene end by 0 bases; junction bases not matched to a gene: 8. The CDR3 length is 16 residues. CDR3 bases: TGTGCCAGCAGCCGGGGGGGGGTCGGGAGCACAGATACGCAGTATTTT. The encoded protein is CASSRGGVGSTDTQYF.

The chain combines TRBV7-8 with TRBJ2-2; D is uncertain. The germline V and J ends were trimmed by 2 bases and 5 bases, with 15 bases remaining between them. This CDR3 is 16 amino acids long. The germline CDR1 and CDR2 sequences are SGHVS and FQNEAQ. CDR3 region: CASSLMSLKMTGELFF. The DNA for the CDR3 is TGTGCCAGCAGCTTAATGTCCCTAAAAATGACCGGGGAGCTGTTTTTT.

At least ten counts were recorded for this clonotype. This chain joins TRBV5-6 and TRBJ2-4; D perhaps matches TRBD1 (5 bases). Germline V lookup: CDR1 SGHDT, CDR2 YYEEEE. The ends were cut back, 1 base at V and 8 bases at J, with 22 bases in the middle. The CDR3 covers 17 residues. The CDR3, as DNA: TGTGCCAGCAGCTTGAATGCCCGGACACCCTCCCTAGACATTCAGTACTTC. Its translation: CASSLNARTPSLDIQYF.

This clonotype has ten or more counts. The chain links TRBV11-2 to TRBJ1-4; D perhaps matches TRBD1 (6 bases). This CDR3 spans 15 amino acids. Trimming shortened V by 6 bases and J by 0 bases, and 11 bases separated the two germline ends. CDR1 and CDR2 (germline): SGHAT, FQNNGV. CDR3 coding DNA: TGTGCCAGCAGTTACCGACAGGCAACTAATGAAAAACTGTTTTTT. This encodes CASSYRQATNEKLFF.

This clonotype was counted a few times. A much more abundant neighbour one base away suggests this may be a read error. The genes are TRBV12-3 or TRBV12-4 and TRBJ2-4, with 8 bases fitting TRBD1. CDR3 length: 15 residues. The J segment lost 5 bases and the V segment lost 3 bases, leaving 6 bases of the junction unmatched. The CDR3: CASSLLGQAENIQYF. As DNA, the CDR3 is TGTGCCAGCAGTTTGTTGGGACAGGCAGAAAACATTCAGTACTTC.

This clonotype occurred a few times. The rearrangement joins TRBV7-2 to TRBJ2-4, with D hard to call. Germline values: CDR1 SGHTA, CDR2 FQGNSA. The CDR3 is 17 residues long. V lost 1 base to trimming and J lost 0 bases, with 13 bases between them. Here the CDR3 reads CASSLVPHAVAKNIQYF. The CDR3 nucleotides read TGTGCCAGCAGCTTAGTTCCGCACGCCGTAGCCAAAAACATTCAGTACTTC.

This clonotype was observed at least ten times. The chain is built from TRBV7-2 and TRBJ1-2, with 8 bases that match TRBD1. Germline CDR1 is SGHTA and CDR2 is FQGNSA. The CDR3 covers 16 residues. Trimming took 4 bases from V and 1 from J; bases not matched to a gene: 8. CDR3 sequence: CASSSRDRRGNYGYTF. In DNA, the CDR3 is TGTGCCAGCAGCTCTAGGGACAGGAGGGGTAACTATGGCTACACCTTC.

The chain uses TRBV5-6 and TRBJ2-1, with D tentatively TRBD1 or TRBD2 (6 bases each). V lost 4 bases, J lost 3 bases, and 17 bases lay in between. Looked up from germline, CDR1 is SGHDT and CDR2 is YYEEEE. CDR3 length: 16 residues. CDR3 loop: CASSPRGQLVYNEQFF. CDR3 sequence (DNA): TGTGCCAGCAGCCCCCGGGGGCAGCTCGTCTACAATGAGCAGTTCTTC.

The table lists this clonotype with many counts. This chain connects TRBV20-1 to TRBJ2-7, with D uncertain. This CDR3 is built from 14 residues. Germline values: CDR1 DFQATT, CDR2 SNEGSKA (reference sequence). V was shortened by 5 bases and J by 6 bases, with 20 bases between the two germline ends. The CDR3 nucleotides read TGCAGTGCTCCTGTAGCAGTGCTCCTAAGCGAGCAGTACTTC. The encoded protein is CSAPVAVLLSEQYF.

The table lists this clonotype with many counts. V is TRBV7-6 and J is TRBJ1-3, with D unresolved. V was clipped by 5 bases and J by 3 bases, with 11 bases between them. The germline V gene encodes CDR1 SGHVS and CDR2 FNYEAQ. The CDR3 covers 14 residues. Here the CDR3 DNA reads TGTGCCAGCAGCGCCGGAACCGGTGGAAACACCATATATTTT. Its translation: CASSAGTGGNTIYF.

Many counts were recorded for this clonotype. CDR3: CASSLALDQRASNEKLFF. CDR3 nucleotides: TGTGCCAGCAGCTTAGCCCTGGACCAGCGGGCCTCCAATGAAAAACTGTTTTTT. The V and J genes are TRBV7-9 and TRBJ1-4; no clear D gene. This CDR3 is built from 18 residues. The V end was cut by 0 bases, the J end by 5 bases, with 19 bases between. Germline values: CDR1 SEHNR, CDR2 FQNEAQ (reference sequence).

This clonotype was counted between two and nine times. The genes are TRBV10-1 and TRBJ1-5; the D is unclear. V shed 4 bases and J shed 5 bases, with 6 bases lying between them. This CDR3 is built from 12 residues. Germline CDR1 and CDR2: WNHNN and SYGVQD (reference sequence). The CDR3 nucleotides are TGCGCCAGCAGTGTGGAGGATCAGCCCCAGCATTTT. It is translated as CASSVEDQPQHF.

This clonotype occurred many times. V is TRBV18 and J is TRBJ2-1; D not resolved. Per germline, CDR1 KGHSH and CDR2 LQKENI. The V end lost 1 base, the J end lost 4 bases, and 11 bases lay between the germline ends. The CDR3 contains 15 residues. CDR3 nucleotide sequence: TGTGCCAGCTCACCACGGGGAAACGAGTACAATGAGCAGTTCTTC. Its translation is CASSPRGNEYNEQFF. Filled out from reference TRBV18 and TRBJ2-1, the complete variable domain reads NAGVMQNPRHLVRRRGQEARLRCSPMKGHSHVYWYRQLPEEGLKFMVYLQKENIIDESGMPKERFSAEFPKEGPSILRIQQVVRGDSAAYFCASSPRGNEYNEQFFGPGTRLTVL.

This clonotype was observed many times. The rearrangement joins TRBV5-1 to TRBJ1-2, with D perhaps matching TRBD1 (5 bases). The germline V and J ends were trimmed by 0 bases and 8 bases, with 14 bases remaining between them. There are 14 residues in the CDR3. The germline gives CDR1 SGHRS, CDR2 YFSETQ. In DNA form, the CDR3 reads TGCGCCAGCAGCTTGGCCCCGGGGCGGCTGGGCTACACCTTC. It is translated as CASSLAPGRLGYTF.

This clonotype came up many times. In DNA form, the CDR3 reads TGCAGCGTTGAAGATACTAGCGGGAGCCGCTACGAGCAGTACTTC. This translates into CSVEDTSGSRYEQYF. This chain links TRBV29-1 with TRBJ2-7; TRBD2 matches 11 bases. Trimming removed 0 bases from V and 3 bases from J; junction bases left unmatched: 4. The length of the CDR3 is 15 residues. Germline CDR1 is SQVTM and CDR2 is ANQGSEA.

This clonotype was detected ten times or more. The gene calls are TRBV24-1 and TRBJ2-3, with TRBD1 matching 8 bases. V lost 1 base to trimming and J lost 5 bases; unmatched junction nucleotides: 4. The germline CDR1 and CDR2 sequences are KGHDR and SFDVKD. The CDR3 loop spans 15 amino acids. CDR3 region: CATSDFRTGLDTQYF. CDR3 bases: TGTGCCACCAGTGATTTTCGGACAGGGTTAGATACGCAGTATTTT.